The sequence of this T cell receptor beta chain was determined in a study of naive and memory T cell subsets. Study-wide findings and caveats: From naive to CM, EM and EMRA, diversity decreased and Gini increased. Expression changes during T cell differentiation may affect RNA-based TCR counts. There was no ground truth to check naive and memory subset results.

This clonotype was picked up many times. The antigen remains undetermined. Germline-derived CDR1 and CDR2 are LNHNV and YYDKDF (reference sequence). V was cut by 1 base and J by 5 bases, with 8 bases left in between. This CDR3 has 13 residues. The beta constant-region primer was an equimolar mix of two oligonucleotides covering TRBC1 and TRBC2. TCRdb reprocessed the UMI-ligation and nested PCR reads with MiXCR, giving one entry per CDR3 protein. The data show 130,000 to 150,000 distinct CDR3 sequences, with about a sixth seen just once and just over 0.14% held by the top ten. Four subsets defined by CD45RA and CD27 were sorted after CD3, CD4, CD8 and live/dead staining.

The source of this sequence is a human donor in good health. Sequenced material: naive CD4+ T cells from blood. This chain uses TRBV15 with TRBJ2-5; D gene uncertain. CDR3 residues: CATSRGRLETQYF. The CDR3 bases are TGTGCCACCAGCAGAGGAAGGCTGGAGACCCAGTACTTC.